A selection of T cell receptor beta chains follows, all from one sample in a study of T cell responses to AZD1222 COVID-19 vaccine. Generated by immunoSEQ multiplex PCR, the TCRdb table keeps only in-frame clones and is missing some. The profile shows roughly 100,000 clones, 90% of them singletons. The sample in question was peripheral blood, obtained on day 0 of AZD1222 vaccination. All receptors derive from an adult in good health. Both conserved end residues are part of each CDR3. A D gene is named only where the DNA matches it firmly. Rows give clone size only sometimes, using once, few, many, or a class for an expanded clone.

NA TRBJ1-1 NA TRBV9 CASSHQGSGRGEAFF TGTGCCAGCAGCCACCAGGGGTCAGGAAGGGGTGAAGCTTTCTTT
NA TRBJ1-5 NA TRBV3-1/TRBV3-2 CASSQGGGNNQPQHF TGTGCCAGCAGCCAAGGGGGGGGGAACAATCAGCCCCAGCATTTT
TRBD1 TRBJ1-1 NA TRBV6-5 CASSYSGTVNTEAFF TGTGCCAGCAGTTACTCGGGGACAGTCAACACTGAAGCTTTCTTT
TRBD2 TRBJ2-1 NA TRBV5-1 CASSLGRGLAHNEQFF TGCGCCAGCAGCTTGGGACGTGGACTAGCGCACAATGAGCAGTTCTTC
TRBD2 TRBJ2-5 NA TRBV6-1 CASSEEFVAGGRGETQYF TGTGCCAGCAGTGAAGAATTTGTGGCGGGGGGCCGGGGAGAGACCCAGTACTTC
NA TRBJ2-1 NA TRBV21-1 CASSSPGGYYNEQFF TGTGCCAGCAGCTCCCCTGGGGGTTACTACAATGAGCAGTTCTTC
NA TRBJ1-5 NA TRBV6-6 CASSKTGGDQPQHF TGTGCCAGCAGTAAGACAGGCGGAGATCAGCCCCAGCATTTT
NA TRBJ1-6 NA TRBV6-5 CASKGSQRVNSPLHF TGTGCCAGCAAGGGTTCGCAACGCGTTAATTCACCCCTCCACTTT
NA TRBJ1-3 NA TRBV6-5 CASSTQPSSGNTIYF TGTGCCAGCAGCACTCAACCGTCCTCTGGAAACACCATATATTTT
TRBD1 TRBJ2-7 NA TRBV15 CATSRGQGRDEQYF TGTGCCACCAGCAGGGGACAGGGAAGGGACGAGCAGTACTTC
TRBD1 TRBJ1-1 NA TRBV4-1 CASSQRVQGAREAFF TGCGCCAGCAGCCAACGCGTACAGGGGGCGAGGGAAGCTTTCTTT
NA TRBJ2-3 NA TRBV19 CASSMIMGPSTDTQYF TGTGCCAGTAGTATGATAATGGGGCCCAGCACAGATACGCAGTATTTT
NA TRBJ1-4 NA TRBV5-4 CASSLGPSLGEKLFF TGTGCCAGCAGCTTGGGACCCTCCCTAGGAGAAAAACTGTTTTTT
TRBD1 TRBJ1-6 NA TRBV30 CAWRRTGGHSPLHF TGTGCCTGGAGGAGGACAGGGGGACACTCACCCCTCCACTTT
NA TRBJ2-7 NA TRBV12-3/TRBV12-4 CASSLVWGYEQYF TGTGCCAGCAGTTTAGTGTGGGGGTACGAGCAGTACTTC
NA TRBJ2-3 NA TRBV25-1 CASSVGHSVTQYF TGTGCCAGCAGTGTAGGACATTCGGTTACGCAGTATTTT
TRBD1 TRBJ2-1 NA TRBV5-1 CASSSGQGFNEQFF TGCGCCAGCAGTTCAGGACAGGGCTTTAATGAGCAGTTCTTC
TRBD2 TRBJ2-1 NA TRBV3-1/TRBV3-2 CASSQDGTSGFHEQFF TGTGCCAGCAGCCAAGACGGGACTAGCGGGTTTCATGAGCAGTTCTTC
NA TRBJ1-2 NA TRBV7-2 CASSFGVRNYGYTF TGTGCCAGCAGCTTTGGGGTTAGAAACTATGGCTACACCTTC
NA TRBJ1-1 NA TRBV28 CASSSPGTEAFF TGTGCCAGCAGTTCGCCGGGCACTGAAGCTTTCTTT
TRBD1 TRBJ2-1 NA TRBV5-4 CASSYRGIGNEQFF TGTGCCAGCAGCTACAGGGGAATAGGGAATGAGCAGTTCTTC
NA TRBJ1-6 NA TRBV10-2 CASSDLGSNYNSPLHF TGCGCCAGCAGTGACTTAGGGAGCAACTATAATTCACCCCTCCACTTT
NA TRBJ1-5 NA TRBV6-2/TRBV6-3 CASSPPGRAQHF TGTGCCAGCAGCCCCCCGGGAAGGGCCCAGCATTTT
NA TRBJ2-2 NA TRBV5-1 CASSLAPTGTGELFF TGCGCCAGCAGCTTGGCGCCCACGGGGACCGGGGAGCTGTTTTTT
NA TRBJ1-5 once TRBV27 CASSFLGRVNQPQHF TGTGCCAGCAGTTTCCTGGGCAGGGTAAATCAGCCCCAGCATTTT
NA TRBJ1-1 NA TRBV2 CASRQESDTEAFF TGTGCCAGCAGACAGGAGTCGGACACTGAAGCTTTCTTT
NA TRBJ1-2 NA TRBV5-1 CASSLEQVDGYTF TGCGCCAGCAGCTTGGAACAGGTGGATGGCTACACCTTC
TRBD1 TRBJ1-2 NA TRBV27 CASRTSPGTGEGYTF TGTGCCAGCAGAACCAGCCCCGGGACAGGGGAGGGCTACACCTTC
NA TRBJ2-1 once TRBV5-1 CASSSIAPDWPNEQFF TGCGCCAGCAGTTCGATCGCCCCGGACTGGCCCAATGAGCAGTTCTTC
NA TRBJ1-1 few TRBV11-2 CASSLKRNTEAFF TGTGCCAGCAGCTTAAAAAGGAACACTGAAGCTTTCTTT
TRBD1 TRBJ1-1 NA TRBV6-5 CASSSWDRGKDTEAFF TGTGCCAGCAGTTCGTGGGACAGGGGGAAGGACACTGAAGCTTTCTTT
TRBD1 TRBJ2-7 NA TRBV7-9 CASSYTRQGPYEQYF TGTGCCAGCAGTTATACCCGACAGGGTCCTTACGAGCAGTACTTC
TRBD2 TRBJ2-1 once TRBV7-6 CASSLSRTSGGNEQFF TGTGCCAGCAGCTTAAGTCGGACTAGCGGGGGCAATGAGCAGTTCTTC
NA TRBJ1-4 once TRBV30 CASLWDGTYEKLFF TGTGCCTCGTTATGGGACGGAACTTATGAAAAACTGTTTTTT
NA TRBJ2-3 NA TRBV7-3 CASSFSQEGDTQYF TGTGCCAGCAGCTTCTCACAGGAGGGAGATACGCAGTATTTT
NA TRBJ2-5 NA TRBV5-4 CASSLWGLETQYF TGTGCCAGCAGCTTGTGGGGGTTGGAGACCCAGTACTTC
TRBD1 TRBJ1-1 few TRBV4-2 CASSQAQGGGTEAFF TGTGCCAGCAGCCAAGCCCAGGGGGGAGGCACTGAAGCTTTCTTT
NA TRBJ1-1 NA TRBV18 CASSPMDSMNTEAFF TGTGCCAGCTCACCTATGGACAGCATGAACACTGAAGCTTTCTTT
NA TRBJ2-2 NA TRBV7-9 CASSLGRATGELFF TGTGCCAGCAGCTTGGGTAGGGCCACCGGGGAGCTGTTTTTT
NA TRBJ2-1 NA TRBV12-5 CASVPPGIPEQFF TGTGCTAGTGTCCCACCTGGCATCCCCGAGCAGTTCTTC
TRBD1 TRBJ1-2 NA TRBV30 CARNLVAGTGYGYTF TGTGCCCGGAATTTAGTTGCCGGGACAGGGTATGGCTACACCTTC
TRBD2 TRBJ2-1 NA TRBV7-2 CASSYRGSGGSSYNEQFF TGTGCCAGCAGCTATCGGGGTAGCGGGGGGAGCTCCTACAATGAGCAGTTCTTC
NA TRBJ2-2 once TRBV6-2/TRBV6-3 CASSYNWGTGELFF TGTGCCAGCAGTTACAATTGGGGCACCGGGGAGCTGTTTTTT
NA TRBJ1-3 NA TRBV7-2 CASSRGATGNTIYF TGTGCCAGCAGCCGTGGGGCAACTGGAAACACCATATATTTT
TRBD2 TRBJ2-3 NA TRBV28 CASSPPSSSGGTDTQYF TGTGCCAGCAGTCCCCCGTCCTCTAGCGGGGGGACAGATACGCAGTATTTT
NA TRBJ1-6 NA TRBV29-1 CSVGEYNSPLHF TGCAGCGTGGGGGAATATAATTCACCCCTCCACTTT
TRBD1 TRBJ1-6 NA TRBV19 CASSIPDRGSSPLHF TGTGCCAGTAGTATACCTGACAGGGGATCTTCACCCCTCCACTTT
TRBD1 TRBJ1-5 NA TRBV18 CASSGDRWGNQPQHF TGTGCCAGCTCAGGGGACAGGTGGGGGAATCAGCCCCAGCATTTT
NA TRBJ2-5 NA TRBV11-1 CASSRDAETQYF TGTGCCAGCAGCCGAGACGCGGAGACCCAGTACTTC